Presented here are 26 T cell receptor beta chains from one specimen sequenced in a study of T cell responses to AZD1222 COVID-19 vaccine (TCRdb year 2021). Library preparation employed the immunoSEQ multiplex PCR assay. Sourced from immuneACCESS, this table was stored by TCRdb with only in-frame sequences that have V and J called. A share of the clones is absent; for the studies checked, an unresolved V gene accounts for under half, and the remainder has no known explanation. This sample holds 150,000 to 200,000 clones; 85% to 90% were observed only once. 11% of the sample is taken by the ten largest. The time point label here, explained by the study, means: about 28 days (+/-7) after the second vaccine dose. Sample: peripheral blood, taken 28 days after the second AZD1222 dose. The receptors originated from an adult who received the AZD1222 COVID-19 vaccine.

The chain carries TRBV30 and TRBJ1-5, with a possible D match to TRBD1 (6 bases). The germline V and J ends were trimmed by 0 bases and 2 bases, with 17 bases remaining between them. Germline values: CDR1 GTSNPN, CDR2 SVGIG (reference sequence). CDR3 length equals 17 residues. In DNA, the CDR3 is TGTGCCTGGAGTGTACGAGGGGGGGTGGGAGGCAATCAGCCCCAGCATTTT. Protein product: CAWSVRGGVGGNQPQHF.

This clone occurred a few times. This sequence joins TRBV5-1 and TRBJ2-7; a possible D gene is TRBD1 (6 bases). Germline V gives CDR1 SGHRS, CDR2 YFSETQ. The CDR3 length is 12 residues. The germline V and J ends were trimmed by 4 bases and 3 bases, with 8 bases remaining between them. CDR3 amino acids: CASSVDSYEQYF. The CDR3 DNA is TGCGCCAGCAGCGTGGACAGCTACGAGCAGTACTTC.

The V and J genes are TRBV3-1 (or the pseudogene TRBV3-2) and TRBJ1-4; D is uncertain. The V gene's germline CDR1 is LGHDT and CDR2 YNNKEL (reference sequence). The CDR3 length is 14 residues. The V gene lost 3 bases and the J gene lost 0 bases, with 5 bases spanning the gap. DNA of the CDR3: TGTGCCAGCAGCCATGAAGCAACTAATGAAAAACTGTTTTTT. Its protein product is CASSHEATNEKLFF.

The chain employs TRBV19 and TRBJ2-2; 7 bases align to TRBD2. The CDR3 is made up of 17 amino acids. The V gene's germline CDR1 is LNHDA and CDR2 SQIVND (reference sequence). J was trimmed by 5 bases and V by 5 bases; bases with no gene match: 14. CDR3 coding DNA: TGTGCCAGTAGTCCTCGGACTAGTATGATAAGGACCGGGGAGCTGTTTTTT. It codes for CASSPRTSMIRTGELFF.

The chain couples TRBV6-5 to TRBJ2-1; 7 nucleotides agree with TRBD1. The CDR3 consists of 16 residues. V shed 4 bases and J 0 bases; nucleotides not matched to a gene: 6. Germline V gene sequence: CDR1 MNHEY, CDR2 SVGAGI. CDR3 sequence reads: CASSSRGPSSYNEQFF. The CDR3 nucleotides read TGTGCCAGCAGTTCGAGGGGGCCGAGCTCCTACAATGAGCAGTTCTTC.

The chain has TRBV5-4 and TRBJ1-1; the D is unclear. The CDR3 runs 15 residues. Trimming removed 0 bases from V and 3 bases from J, with 12 bases in between. Looked up from germline, CDR1 is SGHNT and CDR2 is YYREEE (reference sequence). In DNA form, the CDR3 reads TGTGCCAGCAGCTTGGAAGGCCTCCGGGACACTGAAGCTTTCTTT. Encoded protein: CASSLEGLRDTEAFF.

The gene calls are TRBV4-1 and TRBJ1-2; 7 bases line up with TRBD1. The CDR3 length is 16 residues. With 1 base clipped from V and 3 bases from J, the junction kept 8 bases outside the gene matches. The germline V gene has CDR1 MGHRA and CDR2 YSYEKL. The chain's CDR3 is CASSQARDRPHYGYTF. The CDR3 nucleotides read TGCGCCAGCAGCCAAGCCCGGGACAGACCCCACTATGGCTACACCTTC.

This chain connects TRBV19 to TRBJ1-5; TRBD1 is a possible D gene (6 bases). V was pared by 5 bases and J by 4 bases, with 9 bases between. The CDR3 extends over 13 amino acids. Germline CDR1 and CDR2: LNHDA and SQIVND (reference sequence). The CDR3 sequence is CASSLTGNQPQHF. CDR3 coding DNA: TGTGCCAGTAGTCTAACAGGGAATCAGCCCCAGCATTTT. Based on the CDR3 plus reference TRBV19 and TRBJ1-5, the full variable domain is DGGITQSPKYLFRKEGQNVTLSCEQNLNHDAMYWYRQDPGQGLRLIYYSQIVNDFQKGDIAEGYSVSREKKESFPLTVTSAQKNPTAFYLCASSLTGNQPQHFGDGTRLSIL.

The chain employs TRBV2 and TRBJ1-2; D unclear. From germline, CDR1 is SNHLY and CDR2 FYNNEI. The CDR3 length is 14 residues. The V and J ends lost 7 bases and 5 bases respectively, with 17 bases between them. The CDR3 nucleotides are TGTGCCAGCAATGGGAAGCCCACAAATTATGGCTACACCTTC. Its translation is CASNGKPTNYGYTF.

This rearrangement joins TRBV21-1 to TRBJ1-2. TRBV21-1 is recorded as a pseudogene. The CDR3 extends over 11 amino acids. CDR3 coding DNA: TGTGCCAGCAGGGAGGGTGATGGCTACACCTTC. Its translation is CASREGDGYTF.

V and J are TRBV6-5 and TRBJ2-1; 7 nucleotides match TRBD2. This CDR3 is built from 13 residues. CDR1 and CDR2 (germline): MNHEY, SVGAGI. V shed 7 bases, J shed 10 bases, and the junction held 10 bases outside the gene matches. This chain's CDR3 is CASTHGTNGEQFF. The CDR3 DNA is TGTGCCAGCACACACGGGACTAACGGGGAGCAGTTCTTC.

Here the CDR3 reads CASSQEDPAGNYEQYF. For the CDR3, the DNA is TGCGCCAGCAGCCAAGAGGACCCGGCAGGCAACTACGAGCAGTACTTC. The rearrangement uses TRBV4-1 and TRBJ2-7, with D hard to call. CDR1 is MGHRA and CDR2 is YSYEKL in the germline V gene. The CDR3 runs to 16 residues. Trimming took off 0 bases at V and 3 bases at J, with 15 bases between the two ends.

This rearrangement joins TRBV2 to TRBJ1-1; weak D call: TRBD1 (6 bases). Germline CDR1 reads SNHLY; CDR2 reads FYNNEI. Trimming removed 7 bases at V and 1 base at J, with 13 bases between. The CDR3 length is 14 residues. The chain's CDR3 is CASNYRAKNTEAFF. The DNA of the CDR3 is TGTGCCAGCAACTACAGGGCGAAGAACACTGAAGCTTTCTTT.

V usage is TRBV10-3 and J usage is TRBJ2-3, with TRBD2 matching 12 bases. The ends lost 4 bases at V and 1 base at J; junction bases unmatched: 6. The CDR3 extends over 17 amino acids. Germline V gives CDR1 ENHRY, CDR2 SYGVKD. As DNA, the CDR3 is TGTGCCATCAGTGGGGAGACTAGCGGGGGAGGCACAGATACGCAGTATTTT. This gives the protein CAISGETSGGGTDTQYF.

This sequence joins TRBV19 and TRBJ2-7, with D possibly matching TRBD1 (6 bases). Trimming took off 8 bases at V and 0 bases at J, with 11 bases between the two ends. Germline lookup yields CDR1 LNHDA and CDR2 SQIVND (reference sequence). This CDR3 comprises 13 residues. The CDR3 sequence is CASLDRSSYEQYF. The CDR3 nucleotides read TGTGCCAGTCTAGACAGGAGCTCCTACGAGCAGTACTTC.

The V call is TRBV11-2, the J call TRBJ2-1; weak D call: TRBD1 (5 bases). The CDR3 totals 12 residues. Trimming stripped 2 bases from V and 10 bases from J, with 9 bases between. Germline CDR1 reads SGHAT; CDR2 reads FQNNGV. The CDR3, as DNA: TGTGCCAGCAGCTTATCGGACACCGAGCAGTTCTTC. It is translated as CASSLSDTEQFF.

The CDR3: CASSPEANYGYTF. The CDR3, as DNA: TGTGCCAGCAGCCCGGAAGCTAACTATGGCTACACCTTC. This chain uses TRBV9 with TRBJ1-2; D is uncertain. CDR1 and CDR2 (germline): SGDLS, YYNGEE. Between the trimmed V and J ends, which lost 4 bases and 0 bases, there was a span of 7 bases. The CDR3 is 13 residues long.

This clone was seen only once. V is TRBV9 and J is TRBJ2-2; maybe TRBD2 (6 bases). The length of the CDR3 is 15 residues. Trimming shortened V by 4 bases and J by 5 bases, and 15 bases separated the two germline ends. Germline V lookup: CDR1 SGDLS, CDR2 YYNGEE. The CDR3 nucleotides are TGTGCCAGCAGCCCCGGGACGGGACTTACCGGGGAGCTGTTTTTT. Translation gives CASSPGTGLTGELFF.

V gene TRBV5-1 combines with J gene TRBJ1-2; D uncertain. V lost 2 bases, J lost 1 base, and 9 bases lay in between. This CDR3 is built from 14 residues. Germline loops: CDR1 SGHRS, CDR2 YFSETQ. DNA for the CDR3: TGCGCCAGCAGCTTCACAGATATTAACTATGGCTACACCTTC. Its translation: CASSFTDINYGYTF. Looking up the rest from reference TRBV5-1 and TRBJ1-2 gives the full variable domain: KAGVTQTPRYLIKTRGQQVTLSCSPISGHRSVSWYQQTPGQGLQFLFEYFSETQRNKGNFPGRFSGRQFSNSRSEMNVSTLELGDSALYLCASSFTDINYGYTFGSGTRLTVV.

In this sample, this clone turned up a few times. The chain combines TRBV18 with TRBJ2-7; D might be TRBD1 or TRBD2, each matching 5 bases. Germline V gene sequence: CDR1 KGHSH, CDR2 LQKENI. V was cut by 0 bases and J by 3 bases, with 9 bases left in between. The CDR3 sequence is 14 residues long. Here the CDR3 reads CASSPPGTFYEQYF. CDR3 sequence (DNA): TGTGCCAGCTCACCACCTGGGACCTTCTACGAGCAGTACTTC.

The chain has TRBV5-6 and TRBJ1-3; TRBD1 agrees at 7 bases. CDR3 length: 14 amino acids. The junction had 6 bases not matched to a gene; V was cut back by 4 bases and J by 5 bases. CDR1 is SGHDT, CDR2 YYEEEE, per germline. CDR3 sequence: CASSNDRVRNTIYF. The CDR3 bases are TGTGCCAGCAGCAATGACAGGGTGCGAAACACCATATATTTT.

V and J are TRBV6-5 and TRBJ2-1; TRBD1 is a possible D gene (5 bases). Trimming took off 5 bases at V and 3 bases at J, with 8 bases between the two ends. This CDR3 comprises 13 residues. The germline CDR1 and CDR2 sequences are MNHEY and SVGAGI. The chain's CDR3 is CASSTTVYNEQFF. The CDR3 nucleotides read TGTGCCAGCAGTACGACAGTCTACAATGAGCAGTTCTTC.

The chain carries TRBV5-1 and TRBJ2-3; D might be TRBD2 (5 bases). Deletions cut 0 bases from V and 4 bases from J, with 9 bases between. Germline V lookup: CDR1 SGHRS, CDR2 YFSETQ. The CDR3 contains 14 residues. For the CDR3, the DNA is TGCGCCAGCAGCTTGGCGGCGGGCGCAGATACGCAGTATTTT. It codes for CASSLAAGADTQYF. The variable domain in full, completed from reference TRBV5-1 and TRBJ2-3, reads KAGVTQTPRYLIKTRGQQVTLSCSPISGHRSVSWYQQTPGQGLQFLFEYFSETQRNKGNFPGRFSGRQFSNSRSEMNVSTLELGDSALYLCASSLAAGADTQYFGPGTRLTVL.

This chain links TRBV5-8 with TRBJ1-4; D gene uncertain. V shed 1 base and J shed 13 bases, with 11 bases lying between them. This CDR3 spans 12 amino acids. Per the germline V gene, CDR1 is SGHTS and CDR2 is YDEGEE. DNA for the CDR3: TGTGCCAGCAGCTTGTTGCGTGACTCACTGTTTTTT. This codes for CASSLLRDSLFF.

The gene calls are TRBV6-5 and TRBJ1-1, with TRBD1 as a possible D gene (5 bases). The germline gives CDR1 MNHEY, CDR2 SVGAGI. Between the trimmed V and J ends, which lost 2 bases and 8 bases, there was a span of 9 bases. The CDR3 spans 12 residues. The CDR3 nucleotides are TGTGCCAGCAGTTACCGGCAGGGAGAAGCTTTCTTT. It translates to CASSYRQGEAFF.

This sequence joins TRBV21-1 and TRBJ2-3; the table names TRBD2, a call not compared with the DNA. TRBV21-1 constitutes a pseudogene. The length of the CDR3 is 17 residues. CDR3 residues: CASSKGSLAGKADTQYF. For the CDR3, the DNA is TGTGCCAGCAGCAAAGGCTCCCTAGCGGGGAAGGCAGATACGCAGTATTTT.